This T cell receptor beta chain was retrieved from a study of blood T cells in healthy people across ages. V was shortened by 3 bases and J by 1 base, with 10 bases between the two germline ends. The CDR3 has 14 residues. Germline V gives CDR1 MGHRA, CDR2 YSYEKL. A second PCR of 7 to 11 cycles used a sample-barcoded 5' primer and a J-beta primer mix. Every sample gave at least 3 million paired-end reads containing CDR3. A single record per CDR3 protein comes from TCRdb applying MiXCR to the 5' RACE reads. The sample includes 760,000 or so distinct CDR3 sequences, approximately 25% of them seen just once. They isolated at least 6 million PBMCs from each sample. This same sample was also part of a study on T cells of mothers and their children. This second report adds: Mothers yielded over 8 million CDR3 reads, children about 2.8 million each. Evidence of persistent microchimeric T cell clones was absent.

The rearrangement joins TRBV4-1 to TRBJ2-7; D unclear. The sequence derives from a boy aged 5 to 17 in good health. Sequencing input: blood. Written as DNA, the CDR3 is TGCGCCAGCAGCCAGGTACAGAAGTCCTACGAGCAGTACTTC. It encodes CASSQVQKSYEQYF.